This T cell receptor (beta chain) was identified during a study of regulatory T cells in long-lasting Graves disease. Study findings and constraints: Favored gene segments in persistent disease were TRBV28, TRBJ1-2 and TRBJ2-5. Tissue studied was limited to peripheral blood, excluding thyroid tissue.

This clonotype turned up a few times. Its target is not known. Time point noted: persistent/refractory GD, antithyroid drugs over 5 years with positive TRAb. Extracted PBMC RNA gave rise to the TCR library. With EDTA tubes as the receptacles, 7.5 to 9 milliliters of peripheral blood were drawn. Germline V gene sequence: CDR1 LNHNV, CDR2 YYDKDF (reference sequence). CDR3 length: 15 residues. The ends were cut back, 1 base at V and 3 bases at J, with 10 bases in the middle. For TCR beta, libraries came from iRepertoire HTBI primers and Arm-PCR of CDR3 regions. TCRdb re-analysed the multiplex PCR reads in MiXCR, keeping a single row per CDR3 protein. The table shows 400,000 to 500,000 distinct CDR3 sequences, with roughly a fifth occurring only once.

The sequencing used peripheral blood mononuclear cells (PBMCs), collected when the disease was refractory, from a patient treated with antithyroid drugs. This clonotype was sampled from a female donor with Graves disease. The chain combines TRBV15 with TRBJ1-5; D is unresolved. CDR3 region: CATSRGRGYNQPQHF. In DNA, the CDR3 is TGTGCCACCAGCAGAGGTCGGGGATACAATCAGCCCCAGCATTTT. The full variable domain, in which reference TRBV15 and TRBJ1-5 provide the parts outside the CDR3, is DAMVIQNPRYQVTQFGKPVTLSCSQTLNHNVMYWYQQKSSQAPKLLFHYYDKDFNNEADTPDNFQSRRPNTSFCFLDIRSPGLGDTAMYLCATSRGRGYNQPQHFGDGTRLSIL.